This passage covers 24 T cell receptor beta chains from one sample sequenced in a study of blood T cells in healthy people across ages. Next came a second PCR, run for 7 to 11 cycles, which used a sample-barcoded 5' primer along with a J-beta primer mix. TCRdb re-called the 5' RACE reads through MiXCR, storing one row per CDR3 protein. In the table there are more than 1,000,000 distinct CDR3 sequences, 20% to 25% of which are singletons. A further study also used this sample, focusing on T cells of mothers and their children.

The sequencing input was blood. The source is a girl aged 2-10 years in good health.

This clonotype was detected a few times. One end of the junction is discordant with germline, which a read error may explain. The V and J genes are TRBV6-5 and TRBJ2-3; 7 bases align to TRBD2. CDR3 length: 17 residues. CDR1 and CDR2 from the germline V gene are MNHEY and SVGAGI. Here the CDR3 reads CASSPIRGPEGGDTQYF. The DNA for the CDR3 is TGTGCCAGCAGTCCTATTAGGGGCCCGGAGGGAGGGGATACGCAATATTTT.

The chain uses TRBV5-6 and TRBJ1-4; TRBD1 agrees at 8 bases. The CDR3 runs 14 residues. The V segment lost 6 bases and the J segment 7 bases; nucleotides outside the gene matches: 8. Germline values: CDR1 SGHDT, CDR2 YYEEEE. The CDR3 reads CASTRRQGLEKLFF. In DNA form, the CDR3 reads TGTGCCAGCACCCGCCGACAGGGGCTTGAAAAACTGTTTTTT. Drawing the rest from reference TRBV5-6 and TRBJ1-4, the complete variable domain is DAGVTQSPTHLIKTRGQQVTLRCSPKSGHDTVSWYQQALGQGPQFIFQYYEEEERQRGNFPDRFSGHQFPNYSSELNVNALLLGDSALYLCASTRRQGLEKLFFGSGTQLSVL.

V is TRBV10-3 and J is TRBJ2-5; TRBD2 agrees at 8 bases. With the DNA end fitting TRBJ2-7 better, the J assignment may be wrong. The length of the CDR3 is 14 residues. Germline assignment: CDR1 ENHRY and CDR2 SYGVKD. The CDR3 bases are TGTGCCGCCGGGGGGGGAGCGAATAACTACGAGCAGTACTTC. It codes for CAAGGGANNYEQYF.

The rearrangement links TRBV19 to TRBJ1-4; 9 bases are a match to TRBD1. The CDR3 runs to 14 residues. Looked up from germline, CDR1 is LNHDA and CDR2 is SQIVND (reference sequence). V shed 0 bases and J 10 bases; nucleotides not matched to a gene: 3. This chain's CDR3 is CASSIEGTGRKLFF. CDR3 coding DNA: TGTGCCAGTAGTATAGAGGGGACAGGGAGAAAACTGTTTTTT.

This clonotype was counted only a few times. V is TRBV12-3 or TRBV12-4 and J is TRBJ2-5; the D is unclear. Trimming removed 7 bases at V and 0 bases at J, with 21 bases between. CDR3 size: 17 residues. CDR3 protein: CASTQTTDGEYQETQYF. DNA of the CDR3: TGTGCCAGCACCCAGACCACGGACGGCGAGTACCAAGAGACCCAGTACTTC.

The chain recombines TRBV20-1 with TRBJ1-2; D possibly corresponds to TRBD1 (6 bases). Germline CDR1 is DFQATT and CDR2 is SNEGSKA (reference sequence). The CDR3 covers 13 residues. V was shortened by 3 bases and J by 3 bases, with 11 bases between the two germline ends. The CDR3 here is CSASRTDYYGYTF. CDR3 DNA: TGCAGTGCTAGCAGGACAGACTACTATGGCTACACCTTC.

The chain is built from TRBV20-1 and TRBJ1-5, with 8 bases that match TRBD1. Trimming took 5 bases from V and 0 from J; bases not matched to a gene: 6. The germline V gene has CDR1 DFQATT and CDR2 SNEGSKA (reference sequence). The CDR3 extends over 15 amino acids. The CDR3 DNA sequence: TGCAGTGCTGCGACAGGGGATTATAGCAATCAGCCCCAGCATTTT. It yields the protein CSAATGDYSNQPQHF.

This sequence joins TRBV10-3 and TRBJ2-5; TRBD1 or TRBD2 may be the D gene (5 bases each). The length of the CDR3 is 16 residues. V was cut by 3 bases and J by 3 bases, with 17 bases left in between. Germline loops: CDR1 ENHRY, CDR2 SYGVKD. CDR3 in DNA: TGTGCCATCAGTGATATGGGGTCGGGGCCCAAAGAGACCCAGTACTTC. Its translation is CAISDMGSGPKETQYF.

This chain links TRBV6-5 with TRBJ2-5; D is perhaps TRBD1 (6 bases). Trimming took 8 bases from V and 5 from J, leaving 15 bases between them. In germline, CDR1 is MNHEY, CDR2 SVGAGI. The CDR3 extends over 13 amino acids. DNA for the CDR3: TGTGCCAGCGGGGAACAGGGTAGGGAGACCCAGTACTTC. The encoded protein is CASGEQGRETQYF.

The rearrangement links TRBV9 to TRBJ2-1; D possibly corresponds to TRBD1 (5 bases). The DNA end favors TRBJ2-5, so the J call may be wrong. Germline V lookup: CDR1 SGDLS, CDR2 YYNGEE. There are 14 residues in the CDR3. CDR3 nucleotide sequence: TGTGCCAGCAGCGTAGAGGGGCTTCAAGAGACCCAGTACTTC. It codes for CASSVEGLQETQYF.

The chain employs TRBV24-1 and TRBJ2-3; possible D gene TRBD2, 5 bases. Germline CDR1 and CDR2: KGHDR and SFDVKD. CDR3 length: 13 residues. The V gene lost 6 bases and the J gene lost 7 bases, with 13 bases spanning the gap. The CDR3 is CATSSRTPNTQYF. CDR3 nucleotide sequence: TGTGCCACCAGTAGTAGGACTCCGAATACGCAGTATTTT.

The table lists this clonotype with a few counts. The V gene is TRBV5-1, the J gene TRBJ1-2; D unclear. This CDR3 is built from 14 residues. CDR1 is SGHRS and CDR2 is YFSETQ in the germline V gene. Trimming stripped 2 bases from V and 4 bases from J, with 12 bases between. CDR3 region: CASSFSDGSYGYTF. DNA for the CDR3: TGCGCCAGCAGCTTCTCGGACGGGTCCTATGGCTACACCTTC.

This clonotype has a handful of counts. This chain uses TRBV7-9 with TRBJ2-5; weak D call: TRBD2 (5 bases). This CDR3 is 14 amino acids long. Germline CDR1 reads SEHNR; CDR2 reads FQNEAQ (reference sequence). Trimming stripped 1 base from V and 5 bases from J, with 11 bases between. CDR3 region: CASSLDPGLETQYF. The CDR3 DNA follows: TGTGCCAGCAGCTTAGATCCGGGGTTGGAGACCCAGTACTTC.

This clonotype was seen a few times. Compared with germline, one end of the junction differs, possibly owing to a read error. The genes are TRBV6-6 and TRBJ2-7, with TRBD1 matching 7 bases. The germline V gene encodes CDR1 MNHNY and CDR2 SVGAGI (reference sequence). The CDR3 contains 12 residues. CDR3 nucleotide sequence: TGTGCCACCCACAGGGGCCGGTACGAGCAGTGCTTC. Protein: CATHRGRYEQCF.

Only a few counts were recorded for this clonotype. The DNA for the CDR3 is TGTGCCAGCGGACCGGGACCCAACTACGAGCAGTACTTC. Translated: CASGPGPNYEQYF. V and J are TRBV5-6 and TRBJ2-7; D may match TRBD1 or TRBD2 (5 bases each). CDR1 and CDR2 from the germline V gene are SGHDT and YYEEEE. The ends were cut back, 7 bases at V and 3 bases at J, with 14 bases in the middle. The CDR3 runs 13 residues.

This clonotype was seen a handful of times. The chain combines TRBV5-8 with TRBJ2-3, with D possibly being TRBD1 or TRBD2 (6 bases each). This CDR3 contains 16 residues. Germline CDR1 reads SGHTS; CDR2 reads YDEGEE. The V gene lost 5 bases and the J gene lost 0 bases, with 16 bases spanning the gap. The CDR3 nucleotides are TGTGCCAGCAGTATCCCCGGGGGCTGGAGCACAGATACGCAGTATTTT. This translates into CASSIPGGWSTDTQYF.

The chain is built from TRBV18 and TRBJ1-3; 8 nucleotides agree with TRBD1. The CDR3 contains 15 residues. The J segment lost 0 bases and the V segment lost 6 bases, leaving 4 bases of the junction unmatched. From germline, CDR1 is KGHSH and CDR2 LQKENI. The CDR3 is CASSAGGSSGNTIYF. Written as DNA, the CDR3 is TGTGCCAGCTCCGCAGGGGGCAGCTCTGGAAACACCATATATTTT. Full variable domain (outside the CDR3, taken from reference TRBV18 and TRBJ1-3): NAGVMQNPRHLVRRRGQEARLRCSPMKGHSHVYWYRQLPEEGLKFMVYLQKENIIDESGMPKERFSAEFPKEGPSILRIQQVVRGDSAAYFCASSAGGSSGNTIYFGEGSWLTVV.

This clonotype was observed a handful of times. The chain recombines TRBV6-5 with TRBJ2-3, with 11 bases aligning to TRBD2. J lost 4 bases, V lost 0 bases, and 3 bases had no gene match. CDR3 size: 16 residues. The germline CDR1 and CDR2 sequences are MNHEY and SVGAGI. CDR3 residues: CASSYSTSGAADTQYF. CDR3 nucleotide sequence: TGTGCCAGCAGTTACTCGACTAGCGGGGCGGCAGATACGCAGTATTTT.

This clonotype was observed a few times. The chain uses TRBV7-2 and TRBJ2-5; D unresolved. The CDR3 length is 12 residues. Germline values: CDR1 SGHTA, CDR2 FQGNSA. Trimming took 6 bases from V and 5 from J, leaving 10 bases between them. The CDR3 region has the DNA TGTGCCAGCAGTTTTAATGTTGAGACCCAGTACTTC. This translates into CASSFNVETQYF.

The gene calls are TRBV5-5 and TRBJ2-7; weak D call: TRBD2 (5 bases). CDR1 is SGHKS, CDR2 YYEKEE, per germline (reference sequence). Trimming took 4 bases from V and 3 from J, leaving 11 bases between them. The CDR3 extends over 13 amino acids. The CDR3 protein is CASSAAGDYEQYF. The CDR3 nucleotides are TGTGCCAGCAGCGCCGCCGGGGACTACGAGCAGTACTTC.

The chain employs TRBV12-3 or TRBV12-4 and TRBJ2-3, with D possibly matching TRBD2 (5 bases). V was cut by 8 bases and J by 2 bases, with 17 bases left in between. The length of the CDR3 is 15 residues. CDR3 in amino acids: CASSRAGEHTDTQYF. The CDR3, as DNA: TGTGCCAGCTCCCGAGCCGGGGAACACACAGATACGCAGTATTTT.

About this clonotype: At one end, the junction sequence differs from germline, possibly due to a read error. This CDR3 is CASSEGVVVAGVETQYF. The DNA for the CDR3 is TGCGCCAGCAGTGAAGGAGTGGTGGTAGCGGGAGTTGAGACCCAGTACTTC. The V gene is TRBV6-1, the J gene TRBJ2-5, with 9 bases matching TRBD2. Per germline, CDR1 MNHNS and CDR2 SASEGT. CDR3 length: 17 amino acids.

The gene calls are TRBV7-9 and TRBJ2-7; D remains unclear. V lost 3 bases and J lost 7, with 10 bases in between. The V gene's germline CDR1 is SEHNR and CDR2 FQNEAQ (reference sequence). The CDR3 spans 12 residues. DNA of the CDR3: TGTGCCAGCAGCTTTGACCGCGAAGAGCAGTACTTC. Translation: CASSFDREEQYF. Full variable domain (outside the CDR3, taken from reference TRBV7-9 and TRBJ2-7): DTGVSQNPRHKITKRGQNVTFRCDPISEHNRLYWYRQTLGQGPEFLTYFQNEAQLEKSRLLSDRFSAERPKGSFSTLEIQRTEQGDSAMYLCASSFDREEQYFGPGTRLTVT.

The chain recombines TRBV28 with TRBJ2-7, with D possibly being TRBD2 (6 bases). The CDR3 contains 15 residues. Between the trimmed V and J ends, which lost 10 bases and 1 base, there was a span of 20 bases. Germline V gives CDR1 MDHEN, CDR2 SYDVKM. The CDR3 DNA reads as TGTGCCACTCATGAAATAGCGGCTATTTCCTACGAGCAGTACTTC. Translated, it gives CATHEIAAISYEQYF.